These 16 T cell receptor beta chains came from one sample sequenced in a study of response to subunit inactivated influenza vaccine. TCRdb reprocessed the RT-PCR reads via MiXCR and lists one record per CDR3 protein. The sample holds approximately 300,000 distinct CDR3 sequences, approximately 23% seen once. The material was PBMCs from blood, obtained about 19 months after vaccination. These TCRs come from a man aged 45-69 years who received an inactivated influenza vaccine.

The table lists this clonotype with a few counts. This chain connects TRBV5-5 to TRBJ1-5, with D uncertain. CDR1 and CDR2 from the germline V gene are SGHKS and YYEKEE (reference sequence). The CDR3 spans 15 residues. The V and J ends lost 0 bases and 0 bases respectively, with 7 bases between them. As DNA, the CDR3 is TGTGCCAGCAGCTTGGAGACCGTTAGCAATCAGCCCCAGCATTTT. Translated: CASSLETVSNQPQHF.

The chain carries TRBV12-3 or TRBV12-4 and TRBJ1-2; D is uncertain. Deletions cut 8 bases from V and 2 bases from J, with 9 bases between. The CDR3 consists of 12 residues. CDR3 sequence (DNA): TGTGCCAGCGTTGGTCAGAACTATGGCTACACCTTC. Translating gives CASVGQNYGYTF.

This clonotype came up a few times. The genes are TRBV5-5 and TRBJ1-2; D is unresolved. V lost 0 bases and J lost 0, with 6 bases in between. The CDR3 loop spans 14 amino acids. Germline V gene data show CDR1 as SGHKS and CDR2 as YYEKEE (reference sequence). For the CDR3, the DNA is TGTGCCAGCAGCTTGGAGACATCTAACTATGGCTACACCTTC. Translating it yields CASSLETSNYGYTF.

This chain uses TRBV20-1 with TRBJ2-3; 8 bases fit TRBD2. The CDR3 spans 20 residues. The germline V gene encodes CDR1 DFQATT and CDR2 SNEGSKA (reference sequence). The J segment lost 5 bases and the V segment lost 3 bases, leaving 25 bases of the junction unmatched. Here the CDR3 reads CSASGGLGEITGLGGDTQYF. Written as DNA, the CDR3 is TGCAGTGCTAGTGGGGGGCTTGGGGAAATCACGGGACTAGGAGGAGATACGCAGTATTTT.

In its sample, this clonotype was seen a few times. V and J are TRBV25-1 and TRBJ1-2, with a weak D call TRBD1 (6 bases). This CDR3 spans 13 amino acids. Germline assignment: CDR1 MGHDK and CDR2 SYGVNS. Trimming removed 5 bases from V and 4 bases from J, with 11 bases in between. CDR3 nucleotides: TGTGCCAGCAGTTATAAGGGGGGCTATGGCTACACCTTC. Protein sequence: CASSYKGGYGYTF.

Many counts were recorded for this clonotype. Compared with germline, one end of the junction differs, possibly owing to a read error. The V gene is TRBV6-5, the J gene TRBJ1-1; tentative D call: TRBD1 (5 bases). CDR3 size: 15 residues. Germline CDR1 is MNHEY and CDR2 is SVGAGI. This chain's CDR3 is CASSYDPGVKTEAFF. CDR3 coding DNA: TGTGCCAGCAGTTACGACCCGGGGGTGAAGACTGAAGCTTTCTTT.

In regard to this clonotype: One end of the junction fails to match germline, which may point to a read error. This rearrangement joins TRBV18 to TRBJ2-2; tentatively, D is TRBD1 (5 bases). This CDR3 contains 13 residues. The germline gives CDR1 KGHSH, CDR2 LQKENI. In DNA, the CDR3 is TGTGCCAGCTCTCCACAGGAGTCCGGGGAGCTGTTTTTT. This translates into CASSPQESGELFF.

This clonotype was detected a few times. At one end the junction does not follow the germline gene, possibly because of a read error. The rearrangement joins TRBV7-9 to TRBJ2-1, with TRBD2 matching 12 bases. CDR1 and CDR2 from the germline V gene are SEHNR and FQNEAQ (reference sequence). There are 15 residues in the CDR3. In DNA form, the CDR3 reads TGTGCCAGCAGCCTAGCGGGAGGGTCCCTGACGGAGCAGTTCTTC. Its translation: CASSLAGGSLTEQFF.

This clonotype appeared once. This chain connects TRBV23-1 to TRBJ2-5; tentatively, D is TRBD1 or TRBD2 (5 bases each). TRBV23-1 is an open reading frame, and its role is uncertain. The V end lost 4 bases, the J end lost 5 bases, and 17 bases lay between the germline ends. This CDR3 spans 15 amino acids. The CDR3 here is CASSPHQGSGETQYF. The DNA for the CDR3 is TGCGCCAGCAGTCCCCACCAGGGATCGGGGGAGACCCAGTACTTC.

This chain links TRBV29-1 with TRBJ1-2; possible D gene TRBD1, 5 bases. Germline V gene lookup returns CDR1 SQVTM and CDR2 ANQGSEA. V lost 5 bases and J 4 bases, leaving 14 bases between the germline ends. This CDR3 has 13 residues. The DNA for the CDR3 is TGCAGCGTTCGGGACGGCTACTTCTATGGCTACACCTTC. This gives the protein CSVRDGYFYGYTF.

The sample holds many counts of this clonotype. The chain employs TRBV30 and TRBJ1-3; D is perhaps TRBD1 (6 bases). Germline CDR1 and CDR2: GTSNPN and SVGIG (reference sequence). Trimming removed 0 bases from V and 2 bases from J, with 14 bases in between. The CDR3 extends over 16 amino acids. DNA of the CDR3: TGTGCCTGGAGTGTACTCTTGTCAGGGGCTGGAAACACCATATATTTT. Residues: CAWSVLLSGAGNTIYF.

The chain is built from TRBV8-2 and TRBJ2-3; TRBD2, the D gene given by the table, was not confirmed from the DNA. TRBV8-2 is a listed pseudogene. The CDR3 has 16 residues. The CDR3 nucleotides are TGTGCCAGCAGCTCGATGACTAGCGGACAAACAGATACGCAGTATTTT. Residues: CASSSMTSGQTDTQYF.

The rearrangement joins TRBV29-1 to TRBJ2-1; D is perhaps TRBD1 or TRBD2 (5 bases each). The CDR3 runs to 15 residues. V was clipped by 7 bases and J by 1 base, with 17 bases between them. Germline values: CDR1 SQVTM, CDR2 ANQGSEA. The CDR3 is CSASWGWGSYNEQFF. CDR3 coding DNA: TGCAGCGCGTCCTGGGGGTGGGGATCCTACAATGAGCAGTTCTTC.

This clonotype has a count of ten or more. The chain uses TRBV11-2 and TRBJ2-5; 13 positions agree with TRBD2. This CDR3 is 15 amino acids long. Germline assignment: CDR1 SGHAT and CDR2 FQNNGV. V dropped 4 bases and J dropped 4; count of bases not matched to a gene: 3. The CDR3 sequence is CASSWTSGGGETQYF. The CDR3 nucleotides read TGTGCCAGCAGCTGGACTAGCGGGGGTGGAGAGACCCAGTACTTC.

The V and J genes are TRBV29-1 and TRBJ1-6; 7 bases map to TRBD1. Germline V gene data show CDR1 as SQVTM and CDR2 as ANQGSEA. The CDR3 runs to 13 residues. After removal of 7 bases from V and 8 bases from J, the junction contained 8 bases not matched to a gene. CDR3 bases: TGCAGCGCCGGGACAGATGTGGATTCACCCCTCCACTTT. Its translation: CSAGTDVDSPLHF.

CDR3 residues: CASSLDRGDTIYF. CDR3 nucleotide sequence: TGTGCCAGCAGCTTGGACAGGGGGGACACCATATATTTT. This chain joins TRBV5-4 and TRBJ1-3, with 8 bases fitting TRBD1. V was pared by 0 bases and J by 8 bases, with 1 base of the junction left unmatched. Germline loops: CDR1 SGHNT, CDR2 YYREEE (reference sequence). CDR3 size: 13 residues.